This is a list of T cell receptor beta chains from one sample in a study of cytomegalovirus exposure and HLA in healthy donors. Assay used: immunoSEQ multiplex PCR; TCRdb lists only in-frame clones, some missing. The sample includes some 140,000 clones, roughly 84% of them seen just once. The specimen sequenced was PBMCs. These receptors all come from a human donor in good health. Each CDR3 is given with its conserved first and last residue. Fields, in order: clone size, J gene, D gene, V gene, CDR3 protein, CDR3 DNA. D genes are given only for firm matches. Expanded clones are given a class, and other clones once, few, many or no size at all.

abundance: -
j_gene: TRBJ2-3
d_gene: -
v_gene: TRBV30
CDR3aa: CAWSEQDTDTQYF
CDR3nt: TGTGCCTGGAGTGAACAAGACACAGATACGCAGTATTTT

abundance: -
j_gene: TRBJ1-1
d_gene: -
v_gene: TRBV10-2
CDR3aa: CASISVSNTEAFF
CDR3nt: TGCGCCAGCATATCGGTTTCGAACACTGAAGCTTTCTTT

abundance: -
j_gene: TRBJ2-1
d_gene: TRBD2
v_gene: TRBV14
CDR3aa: CASSQGFSAGDNEQFF
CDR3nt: TGTGCCAGCAGCCAAGGGTTTTCGGCGGGGGACAATGAGCAGTTCTTC

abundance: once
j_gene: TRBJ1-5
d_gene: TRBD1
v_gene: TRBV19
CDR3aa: CASSIGGQGSNQPQHF
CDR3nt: TGTGCCAGTAGTATAGGGGGACAGGGGAGCAATCAGCCCCAGCATTTT

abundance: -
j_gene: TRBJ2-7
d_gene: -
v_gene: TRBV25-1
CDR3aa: CASSESVSSILREQYF
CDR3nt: TGTGCCAGCAGTGAATCGGTCAGCTCGATACTACGCGAGCAGTACTTC

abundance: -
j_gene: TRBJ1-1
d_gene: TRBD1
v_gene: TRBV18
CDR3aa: CASSGTGALNTEAFF
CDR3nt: TGTGCCAGCTCCGGGACAGGCGCTTTGAACACTGAAGCTTTCTTT

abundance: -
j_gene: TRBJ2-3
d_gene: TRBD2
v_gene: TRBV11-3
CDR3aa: CASSRRGGMADTQYF
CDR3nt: TGTGCCAGCAGCCGGCGCGGGGGAATGGCAGATACGCAGTATTTT

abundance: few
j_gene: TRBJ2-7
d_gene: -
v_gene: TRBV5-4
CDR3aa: CASSLASSYEQYF
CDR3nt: TGTGCCAGCAGCTTGGCTAGTTCCTACGAGCAGTACTTC

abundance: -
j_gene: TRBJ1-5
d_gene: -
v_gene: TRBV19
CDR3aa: CASSVQVHQPQHF
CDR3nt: TGTGCCAGTAGTGTCCAGGTACATCAGCCCCAGCATTTT

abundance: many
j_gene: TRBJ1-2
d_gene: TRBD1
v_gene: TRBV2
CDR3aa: CASSETGQGAGGYTF
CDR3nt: TGTGCCAGCAGTGAAACTGGACAGGGGGCAGGTGGCTACACCTTC

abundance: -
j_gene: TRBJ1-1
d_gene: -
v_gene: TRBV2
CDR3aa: CASSPTGSGRAFF
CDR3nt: TGTGCCAGCAGCCCGACAGGATCTGGCCGGGCTTTCTTT

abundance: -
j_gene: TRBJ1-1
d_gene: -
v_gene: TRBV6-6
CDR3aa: CASSYEANTEAFF
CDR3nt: TGTGCCAGCAGTTACGAGGCTAACACTGAAGCTTTCTTT

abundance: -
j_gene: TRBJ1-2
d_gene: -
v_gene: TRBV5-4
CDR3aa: CASSGAGGAYGYTF
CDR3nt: TGTGCCAGCAGCGGCGCGGGGGGCGCCTATGGCTACACCTTC

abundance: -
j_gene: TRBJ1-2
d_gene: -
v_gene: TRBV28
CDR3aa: CASSRRTNYGYTF
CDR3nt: TGTGCCAGCAGCCGCCGGACAAACTATGGCTACACCTTC

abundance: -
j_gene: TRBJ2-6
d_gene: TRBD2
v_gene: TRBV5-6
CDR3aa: CASRKSQGGLSGANVLTF
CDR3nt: TGTGCCAGCAGAAAAAGTCAGGGAGGGCTCTCTGGGGCCAACGTCCTGACTTTC

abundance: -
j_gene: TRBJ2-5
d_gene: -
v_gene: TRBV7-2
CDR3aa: CASSLQGYQETQYF
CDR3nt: TGTGCCAGCAGCTTACAGGGTTACCAAGAGACCCAGTACTTC

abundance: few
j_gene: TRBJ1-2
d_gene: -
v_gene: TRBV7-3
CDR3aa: CASSSGYGYTF
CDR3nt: TGTGCCAGCAGCTCCGGGTATGGCTACACCTTC

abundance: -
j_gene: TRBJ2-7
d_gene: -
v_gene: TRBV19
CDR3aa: CASSIVDSYEQYF
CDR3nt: TGTGCCAGTAGTATAGTTGACAGCTACGAGCAGTACTTC

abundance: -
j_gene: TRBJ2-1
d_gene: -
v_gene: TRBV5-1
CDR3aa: CASKGGTTYNEQFF
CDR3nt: TGCGCCAGCAAAGGCGGAACCACCTACAATGAGCAGTTCTTC

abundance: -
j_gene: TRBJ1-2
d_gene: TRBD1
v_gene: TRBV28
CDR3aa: CASSLDRGFYYGYTF
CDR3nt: TGTGCCAGCAGTTTGGACAGGGGTTTTTACTATGGCTACACCTTC

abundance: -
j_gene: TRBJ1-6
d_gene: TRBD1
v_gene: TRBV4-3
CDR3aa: CASSQDRTGGINSPLHF
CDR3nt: TGCGCCAGCAGCCAAGATAGGACAGGGGGAATAAATTCACCCCTCCACTTT

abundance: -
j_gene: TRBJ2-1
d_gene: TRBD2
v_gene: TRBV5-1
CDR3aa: CASSLYGGSSYNEQFF
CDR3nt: TGCGCCAGCAGCTTGTACGGCGGGAGCTCCTACAATGAGCAGTTCTTC

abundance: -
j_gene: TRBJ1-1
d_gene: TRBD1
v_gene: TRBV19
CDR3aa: CASSIRGQGTEAFF
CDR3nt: TGTGCCAGTAGTATAAGGGGGCAAGGCACTGAAGCTTTCTTT

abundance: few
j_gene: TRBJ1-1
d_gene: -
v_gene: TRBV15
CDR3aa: CATSTGVMNTEAFF
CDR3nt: TGTGCCACCAGCACGGGGGTCATGAACACTGAAGCTTTCTTT

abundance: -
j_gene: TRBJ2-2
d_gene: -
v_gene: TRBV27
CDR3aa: CASSPTGHTGELFF
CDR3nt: TGTGCCAGCAGCCCTACAGGGCACACCGGGGAGCTGTTTTTT

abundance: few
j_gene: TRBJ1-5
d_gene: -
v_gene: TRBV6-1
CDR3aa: CASRGDQPQHF
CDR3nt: TGTGCCAGCAGAGGAGATCAGCCCCAGCATTTT

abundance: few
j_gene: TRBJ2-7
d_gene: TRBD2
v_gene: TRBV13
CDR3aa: CASSRHNSGTSYEQYF
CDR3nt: TGTGCCAGCAGCCGTCACAATAGCGGGACCTCCTACGAGCAGTACTTC

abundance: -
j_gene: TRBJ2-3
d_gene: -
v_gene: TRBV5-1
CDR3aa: CASSSGLGAASTDTQYF
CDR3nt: TGCGCCAGCAGCTCGGGACTTGGAGCGGCTAGCACAGATACGCAGTATTTT

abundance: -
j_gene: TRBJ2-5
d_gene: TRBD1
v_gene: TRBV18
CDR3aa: CASSVNRGQETQYF
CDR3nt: TGTGCCAGCTCTGTAAACAGGGGCCAAGAGACCCAGTACTTC

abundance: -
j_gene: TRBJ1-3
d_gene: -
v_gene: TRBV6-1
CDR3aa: CASRESRGTGNTIYF
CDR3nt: TGTGCCAGCAGGGAATCAAGGGGTACTGGAAACACCATATATTTT

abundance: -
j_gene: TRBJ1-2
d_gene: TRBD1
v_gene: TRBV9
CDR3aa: CASSGQGGNYGYTF
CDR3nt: TGTGCCAGCAGCGGACAGGGGGGGAACTATGGCTACACCTTC

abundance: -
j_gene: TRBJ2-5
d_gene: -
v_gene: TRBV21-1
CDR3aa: CASSKGRQGIGETQYF
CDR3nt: TGTGCCAGCAGCAAAGGCCGACAGGGAATAGGAGAGACCCAGTACTTC

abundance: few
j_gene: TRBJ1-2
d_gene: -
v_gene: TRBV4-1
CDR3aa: CASSQESSGYTF
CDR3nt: TGCGCCAGCAGCCAAGAGAGCTCTGGCTACACCTTC

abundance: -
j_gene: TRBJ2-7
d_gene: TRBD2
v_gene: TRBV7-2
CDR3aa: CASSLGLAGAYEQYF
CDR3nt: TGTGCCAGCAGCTTAGGCCTAGCGGGGGCCTACGAGCAGTACTTC

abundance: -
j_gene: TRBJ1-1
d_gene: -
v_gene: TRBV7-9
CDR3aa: CASSLIQGPQEAFF
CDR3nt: TGTGCCAGCAGCCTCATTCAGGGGCCCCAGGAAGCTTTCTTT

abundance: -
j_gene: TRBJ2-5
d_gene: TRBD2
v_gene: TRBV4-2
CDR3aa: CASSQGDSGRKTQYF
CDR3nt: TGTGCCAGCAGCCAAGGAGATAGCGGGAGGAAGACCCAGTACTTC

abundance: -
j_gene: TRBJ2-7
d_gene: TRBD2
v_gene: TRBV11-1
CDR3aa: CASSLGLASYEQYF
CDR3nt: TGTGCCAGCAGCTTGGGACTAGCCTCCTACGAGCAGTACTTC

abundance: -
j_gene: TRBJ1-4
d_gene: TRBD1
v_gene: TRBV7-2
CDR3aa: CASSSPVGQGTTNEKLFF
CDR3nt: TGTGCCAGCAGCTCGCCCGTGGGACAGGGGACAACTAATGAAAAACTGTTTTTT

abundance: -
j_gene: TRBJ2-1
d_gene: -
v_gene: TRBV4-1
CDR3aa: CASSPLALRLNEQFF
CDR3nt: TGCGCCAGCAGCCCACTAGCCCTTCGATTGAATGAGCAGTTCTTC